This T cell receptor (beta chain) was identified in a study of cytotoxic CD8 clonotypes in ibrutinib-treated CLL. Study-wide context: Patient counts were around 10 relapsed/refractory, roughly 15 treatment-naive and roughly 18 IGHV unmutated. After median around 70 months, about 14 stayed in remission, about twelve progressed; responses roughly 24 partial, 2 complete. Whole-study results and caveats: Public clonotypes, rarely seen, contracted or held steady on treatment.

Regarding this clone: Its antigen is not identified.

Assay: immunoSEQ multiplex PCR; the TCRdb copy retains only in-frame clones and omits some. The table records 200,000 to 250,000 clones, approximately 70% of them present only once. V was pared by 6 bases and J by 5 bases, with 9 bases of the junction left unmatched. The germline V gene has CDR1 MDHEN and CDR2 SYDVKM. The CDR3 contains 14 residues. The sample consisted of PBMCs, taken after 12 months of ibrutinib treatment. This clonotype was obtained from a human donor with chronic lymphocytic leukemia. This chain uses TRBV28 with TRBJ2-5; 7 nucleotides line up with TRBD1. CDR3 loop: CASSFRQGRETQYF. The CDR3 region has the DNA TGTGCCAGCAGCTTTAGACAGGGTCGGGAGACCCAGTACTTC.